This T cell receptor (beta chain) was observed in a study of control samples from healthy donors and cancer patients. Produced via immunoSEQ multiplex PCR; TCRdb's table is partial and in-frame only. The sample includes 95,000 to 130,000 clones, more than 85% of them seen just once. This CDR3 region has 15 residues. The germline CDR1 and CDR2 sequences are SGHVS and FNYEAQ. Between the trimmed V and J ends, which lost 1 base and 2 bases, there was a span of 9 bases. Sequencing was done on a sample of blood. The chain recombines TRBV7-6 with TRBJ1-5, with D maybe TRBD1 (6 bases). The clonotype comes from a young man in good health. CDR3 sequence: CASSLGRGGNQPQHF. The CDR3 nucleotides read TGTGCCAGCAGCTTAGGGAGGGGGGGCAATCAGCCCCAGCATTTT.